This T cell receptor beta chain derives from a study of T-cell memory formation after mild COVID-19. Across the whole study: Most TCR clusters belonged to a single donor. Findings of the study overall: A balance of CD4 and CD8 characterized clones contracting day 15 to 85, whereas later expanders leaned CD4+. The appearance of some responding clones in pre-infection memory suggested that cross-reactive memory joined.

Only a few counts were recorded for this clonotype. As yet, its antigen is unknown. The length of the CDR3 is 13 residues. The V end was cut by 0 bases, the J end by 6 bases, with 12 bases between. Looked up from germline, CDR1 is DFQATT and CDR2 is SNEGSKA (reference sequence). Libraries for TCRalpha and TCRbeta carried sample barcodes and unique molecular identifiers via 5'RACE. TCRdb called the 5' RACE reads again in MiXCR, with one record for every CDR3 protein. In the table there are some 450,000 distinct CDR3 sequences, roughly 20% of which are singletons. The rearrangement joins TRBV20-1 to TRBJ2-7; TRBD1 might be the D (5 bases). The source is an adult woman who had mild COVID-19 (a few samples of this study predate the infection). Cell type and time point are not known. The sample was PBMCs or a T cell subset sorted from them (not recorded which). The CDR3 DNA is TGCAGTGCTAGAGATCCCCAGGGTGGCGAGCAGTACTTC. Protein sequence: CSARDPQGGEQYF.